What follows is one TCR beta chain and its context. The antigen remains unidentified. This CDR3 contains 17 residues. After removal of 4 bases from V and 8 bases from J, the junction contained 12 bases not matched to a gene. Germline-derived CDR1 and CDR2 are KGHSH and LQKENI. This record belongs to a study of shared clonotypes between healthy human individuals. The assay was immunoSEQ multiplex PCR, and TCRdb's table has in-frame clones only and misses some. Of a few million clones detected, approximately 93% appear once; the ten largest clones hold 0.39%. Study-wide points: Sampling covered blood only; tissue repertoires likely differ.

This chain joins TRBV18 and TRBJ2-1, with 12 bases identical to TRBD2. The sequencing input was naive CD4+ T cells from PBMCs. Noted subset: CD45RA+ positively selected. The clonotype comes from a man in his late teens or twenties in good health. Some clones in this sample may be carry-over from other donors' samples. The CDR3 nucleotides are TGTGCCAGCTCACTGCTAGCGGGAGGGCCCGGTGGCGATGAGCAGTTCTTC. It codes for CASSLLAGGPGGDEQFF.